This entry describes one T cell receptor beta chain. Its antigen is unidentified. Trimming stripped 1 base from V and 6 bases from J, with 11 bases between. Germline CDR1 is SGHDT and CDR2 is YYEEEE. The CDR3 has 13 residues. This entry comes from a study of PD-1 blockade in classical Hodgkin lymphoma. Looking at the study overall: Every 2 weeks, patients got 3 mg/kg intravenous nivolumab. Study-wide findings and caveats: Diversity similar to that of newly diagnosed patients was seen at baseline in complete responders.

Relapse after autologous stem cell transplantation occurred in every patient, and brentuximab vedotin exposure varied. Libraries were prepared by immunoSEQ multiplex PCR; TCRdb keeps only in-frame clonotypes and omits some of them. The repertoire holds over 70,000 clones, with about 89% as singletons. The chain joins TRBV5-6 to TRBJ2-7; perhaps TRBD2 as D (6 bases). The specimen comprised peripheral blood mononuclear cells (PBMCs), sampled at baseline. This receptor was obtained from a human donor with classical Hodgkin lymphoma. The CDR3 loop is CASSLFSGSEQYF. In DNA form, the CDR3 reads TGTGCCAGCAGCTTGTTCTCCGGGAGCGAGCAGTACTTC.